Listed here is a single T cell receptor (beta chain). Per the study methods: Estimation of nucleated cell counts was performed using reference gene primer amplification. Produced via immunoSEQ multiplex PCR; TCRdb's table is partial and in-frame only. D and trimming come from the DNA, and the V and J calls and clone size come from that table. Of about 210,000 clones in the sample, approximately 84% were seen once. V gave up 1 base and J gave up 6 bases, with 15 bases separating them. Per the germline V gene, CDR1 is SEHNR and CDR2 is FQNEAQ (reference sequence). The CDR3 has 16 amino acids. These data belong to a study of blood T cell repertoires in COVID-19. Background on the study: Sources were T cells, B-cell-depleted T cells, or PBMCs; the material itself was cDNA or gDNA.

This sequence was found in a woman aged 45-59 years with active or convalescent COVID-19. V is TRBV7-9 and J is TRBJ2-2; D is perhaps TRBD2 (5 bases). The specimen sequenced was peripheral blood. The CDR3 spells CASSLVSGSIPGELFF. For the CDR3, the DNA is TGTGCCAGCAGCTTAGTAAGCGGCTCGATCCCCGGGGAGCTGTTTTTT. Variable domain in full (rest from reference TRBV7-9 and TRBJ2-2): DTGVSQNPRHKITKRGQNVTFRCDPISEHNRLYWYRQTLGQGPEFLTYFQNEAQLEKSRLLSDRFSAERPKGSFSTLEIQRTEQGDSAMYLCASSLVSGSIPGELFFGEGSRLTVL.